This is a list of T cell receptor beta chains from one sample in a study of regulatory and conventional T cells in RAG deficiency. Measured with immunoSEQ multiplex PCR; TCRdb has only the in-frame clones, and not every one. The sample lists about 30,000 clones, 90% to 97% occurring once. In addition, the sample was reused for a study of regulatory T cells.

Source material: CD25- CD4+ T cells sorted from blood. The receptors were sampled from a human donor in good health. The CDR3 runs from the conserved cysteine through the conserved F or W. D genes are given only for firm matches. Clone size appears in some rows only: once, few, many, or a class for an expanded clone.

V gene	D gene	clone size	J gene	CDR3 DNA	CDR3 protein
TRBV7-2	-	-	TRBJ2-3	TGTGCCAGCAGCTTATCAGGAGATACGCAGTATTTT	CASSLSGDTQYF
TRBV5-1	-	-	TRBJ2-2	TGCGCCAGCAGCTTGGTGTCGGGATCGAACACCGGGGAGCTGTTTTTT	CASSLVSGSNTGELFF
TRBV5-1	-	-	TRBJ1-1	TGCGCCAGCAGCTTGGAACAGGGGAACACTGAAGCTTTCTTT	CASSLEQGNTEAFF
TRBV19	-	-	TRBJ1-2	TGTGCCAGTAGTATTGTCGGGGGGACCCGAGGCTACACCTTC	CASSIVGGTRGYTF
TRBV7-2	-	-	TRBJ1-6	TGTGCCAGCAGCTTGGCGAAGGGAGTCAAAAATTCACCCCTCCACTTT	CASSLAKGVKNSPLHF
TRBV5-1	-	-	TRBJ2-5	TGCGCCAGCAGCTTGGGCGGTGGGGAGACCCAGTACTTC	CASSLGGGETQYF
TRBV11-1	-	-	TRBJ1-5	TGTGCCAGCAGCTTTTCGGGGGGACAGCCCCAGCATTTT	CASSFSGGQPQHF
TRBV5-6	TRBD2	-	TRBJ2-5	TGTGCCAGCAGCACGAGAGGGACTAGCGTGGAGACCCAGTACTTC	CASSTRGTSVETQYF
TRBV27	TRBD1	-	TRBJ2-7	TGTGCCAGCAACCCGACAGGGACCTCCTACGAGCAGTACTTC	CASNPTGTSYEQYF
TRBV5-6	-	medium-sized	TRBJ2-7	TGTGCCAGCAGCTGGACAGCCAATTCCTACGAGCAGTACTTC	CASSWTANSYEQYF
TRBV6-1	TRBD1	-	TRBJ1-5	TGTGCCAGCAGAAGGACAGGGATTAGCAATCAGCCCCAGCATTTT	CASRRTGISNQPQHF
TRBV11-3	-	-	TRBJ2-2	TGTGCCAGCAGCCAGACCGGGGAGCTGTTTTTT	CASSQTGELFF
TRBV5-1	-	-	TRBJ2-3	TGCGCCAGCAGCTGGGGGCCGGGAGATACGCAGTATTTT	CASSWGPGDTQYF
TRBV7-3	-	-	TRBJ2-1	TGTGCCAGCAGCTTAACACGGCCCCGAGGAGGGAATGAGCAGTTCTTC	CASSLTRPRGGNEQFF
TRBV5-4	-	-	TRBJ2-7	TGTGCCAGCAGCTTTGAGAGGGACACAACCTACGAGCAGTACTTC	CASSFERDTTYEQYF
TRBV7-2	-	-	TRBJ2-2	TGTGCCAGCAGCCTTCGACTAGGAAGCACCGGGGAGCTGTTTTTT	CASSLRLGSTGELFF
TRBV6-5	TRBD2	-	TRBJ2-7	TGTGCCAGCAGTTACTCCACCCAGCGGGGTACCTACGAGCAGTACTTC	CASSYSTQRGTYEQYF
TRBV7-2	-	-	TRBJ1-1	TGTGCCAGCAGCTTCTTCGTGAACACTGAAGCTTTCTTT	CASSFFVNTEAFF
TRBV9	-	once	TRBJ2-7	TGTGCCAGCAGCTCGCGGACAAGTCAAGAGCAGTACTTC	CASSSRTSQEQYF
TRBV5-1	-	-	TRBJ1-3	TGCGCCAGCAGCTTGGGAGGGCCTGGAAACACCATATATTTT	CASSLGGPGNTIYF
TRBV9	TRBD1	once	TRBJ2-3	TGTGCCAGCAGCGTAGAGGACGGTCAGGGGGCGCGAGATACGCAGTATTTT	CASSVEDGQGARDTQYF
TRBV30	TRBD2	-	TRBJ2-2	TGTGCCTGGAGTGTCAAGGGACTAGCCCCTCCCGGGGAGCTGTTTTTT	CAWSVKGLAPPGELFF
TRBV5-8	TRBD2	-	TRBJ2-6	TGTGCCAGCAGCCCGGGGGGGAGGGTAACTGGGGCCAACGTCCTGACTTTC	CASSPGGRVTGANVLTF
TRBV5-6	TRBD1	-	TRBJ1-5	TGTGCCAGCAGCTTGTTCGGGACAGGGGATTTTCAGCCCCAGCATTTT	CASSLFGTGDFQPQHF
TRBV19	TRBD1	-	TRBJ1-4	TGTGCCAGTAGTGCTCGGACAGGGGGTAATGAAAAACTGTTTTTT	CASSARTGGNEKLFF
TRBV6-6	-	-	TRBJ1-5	TGTGCCAGCAGTTTGTGGGCAGGGGATCAGCCCCAGCATTTT	CASSLWAGDQPQHF